The clone carrying this T cell receptor (beta chain) has just one count. Sequence at one end of the junction differs from germline and may be a read error. These data are taken from a study of cytomegalovirus exposure and HLA in healthy donors. Researchers ran the PCR with 60 Vbeta and 13 Jbeta primers. Sequenced by immunoSEQ multiplex PCR; TCRdb stores in-frame clones only, minus some. The sample contains 150,000 to 200,000 clones, 60% to 80% of which appear only once. The TCR originated in a male donor in good health and CMV-seronegative. Sequencing was carried out using PBMCs.

DNA for the CDR3: TGTGCCAGCAGCTCAAAGACTAGCGGGGGACGGATGGACAATGAGCAATTCTTC. Translated: CASSSKTSGGRMDNEQFF. The V gene is TRBV7-6, the J gene TRBJ2-1; 12 bases agree with TRBD2. CDR1 and CDR2 (germline): SGHVS, FNYEAQ. This CDR3 contains 18 residues.